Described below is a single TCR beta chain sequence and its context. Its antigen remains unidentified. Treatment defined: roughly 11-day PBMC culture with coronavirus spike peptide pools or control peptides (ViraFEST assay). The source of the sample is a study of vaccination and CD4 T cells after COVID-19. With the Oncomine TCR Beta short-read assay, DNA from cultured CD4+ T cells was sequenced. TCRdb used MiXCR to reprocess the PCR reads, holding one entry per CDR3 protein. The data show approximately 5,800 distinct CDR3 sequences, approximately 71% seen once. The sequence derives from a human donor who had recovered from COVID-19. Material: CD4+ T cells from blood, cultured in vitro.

CDR3 amino acids: CASRPLDRMNTGELFF. Written as DNA, the CDR3 is TGTGCCAGCCGGCCCCTCGACAGGATGAACACCGGGGAGCTGTTTTTT. This sequence joins TRBV19 and TRBJ2-2; D is perhaps TRBD1 (6 bases). Germline V gene sequence: CDR1 LNHDA, CDR2 SQIVND (reference sequence). The CDR3 extends over 16 amino acids. V was cut by 9 bases and J by 1 base, with 18 bases left in between.